The clone carrying this T cell receptor beta chain was seen a few times. Its antigen remains unknown. With the Oncomine TCR Beta short-read assay, DNA from cultured CD4+ T cells was sequenced. TCRdb used MiXCR to reprocess the PCR reads, holding one entry per CDR3 protein. The table records about 5,400 distinct CDR3 sequences, 30% to 35% of them present only once. Treatment specified: roughly 11-day PBMC culture with coronavirus spike peptide pools or control peptides (ViraFEST assay). It was before the COVID-19 pandemic (2011-2018) that the unexposed donor's CD4+ T cells were collected. Culture of approximately 2 million PBMCs per well took place with 10 IU/ml IL-2 and roughly 9.8 ug/ml peptide pools. The medium had half its volume replaced with fresh IL-2 medium on days 3 and 7. Probes of unexposed-donor CD4+ T cells used SARS-CoV-2 S/N and four cold-coronavirus spikes (cells permitting). The data derive from a study of vaccination and CD4 T cells after COVID-19. Study-wide context: As control conditions, cultures were given either a CEFX pool serving as positive control, an HIV-1 Nef pool, or no peptide at all.

Germline values: CDR1 LNHDA, CDR2 SQIVND (reference sequence). The CDR3 has 11 residues. Germline trimming cut 5 bases from V and 10 bases from J; bases unmatched to any gene: 1. V and J are TRBV19 and TRBJ2-1; 8 bases fit TRBD2. The clonotype originates from a human donor in good health. The sample comprised CD4+ T cells from blood, cultured in vitro. CDR3 in amino acids: CASSPGGEQFF. Written as DNA, the CDR3 is TGTGCCAGTAGTCCGGGGGGGGAGCAGTTCTTC.